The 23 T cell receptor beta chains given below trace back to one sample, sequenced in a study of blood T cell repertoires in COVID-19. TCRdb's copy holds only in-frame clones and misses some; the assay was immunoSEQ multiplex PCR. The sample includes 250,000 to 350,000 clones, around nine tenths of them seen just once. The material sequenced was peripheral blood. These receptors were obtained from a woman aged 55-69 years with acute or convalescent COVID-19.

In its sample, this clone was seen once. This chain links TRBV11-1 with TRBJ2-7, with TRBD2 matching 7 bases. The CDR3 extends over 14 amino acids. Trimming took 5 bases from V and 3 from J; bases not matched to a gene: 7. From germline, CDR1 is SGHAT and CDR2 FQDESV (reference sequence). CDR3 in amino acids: CASSVSRGVYEQYF. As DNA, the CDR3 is TGTGCCAGCAGCGTAAGCCGGGGGGTCTACGAGCAGTACTTC.

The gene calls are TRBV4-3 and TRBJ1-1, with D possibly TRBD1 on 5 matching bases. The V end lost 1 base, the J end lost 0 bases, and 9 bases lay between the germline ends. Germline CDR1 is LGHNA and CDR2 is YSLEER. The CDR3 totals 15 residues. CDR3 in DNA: TGCGCCAGCAGCCAAGCGTACAGGTTGAACACTGAAGCTTTCTTT. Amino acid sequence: CASSQAYRLNTEAFF.

The CDR3 spells CASSQGGFSGNTIYF. As DNA, the CDR3 is TGTGCCAGCAGCCAAGGAGGGTTCTCTGGAAACACCATATATTTT. V is TRBV3-1 (or the pseudogene TRBV3-2) and J is TRBJ1-3; D not certain. The CDR3 spans 15 residues. Germline V gene sequence: CDR1 LGHDT, CDR2 YNNKEL (reference sequence). V lost 1 base and J lost 0, with 7 bases in between.

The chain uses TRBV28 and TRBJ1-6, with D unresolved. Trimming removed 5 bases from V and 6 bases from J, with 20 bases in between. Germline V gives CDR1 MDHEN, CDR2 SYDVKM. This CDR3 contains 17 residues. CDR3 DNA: TGTGCCAGCAGTCTACCTCCCCGGCGGGGTCGTAATTCACCCCTCCACTTT. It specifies CASSLPPRRGRNSPLHF.

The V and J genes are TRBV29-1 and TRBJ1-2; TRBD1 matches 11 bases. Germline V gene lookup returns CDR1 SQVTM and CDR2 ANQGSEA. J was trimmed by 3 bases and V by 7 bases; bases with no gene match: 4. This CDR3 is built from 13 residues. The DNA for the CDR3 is TGCAGCGCTAGGACAGGGGGCGACTATGGCTACACCTTC. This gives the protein CSARTGGDYGYTF.

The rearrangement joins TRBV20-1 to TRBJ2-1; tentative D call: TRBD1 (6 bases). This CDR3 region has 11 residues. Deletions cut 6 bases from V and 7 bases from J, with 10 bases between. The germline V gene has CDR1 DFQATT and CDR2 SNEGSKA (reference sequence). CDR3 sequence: CSAHRDNEQFF. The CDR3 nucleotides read TGCAGTGCCCACAGGGATAATGAGCAGTTCTTC.

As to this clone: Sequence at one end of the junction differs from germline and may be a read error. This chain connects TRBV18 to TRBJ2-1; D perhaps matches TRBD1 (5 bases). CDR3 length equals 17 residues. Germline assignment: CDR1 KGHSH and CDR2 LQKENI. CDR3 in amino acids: CASSPPPVDRGYNEQFF. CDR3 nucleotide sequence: TGTGCCAGCTCCCCACCTCCGGTCGACAGAGGTTACAATGAGCAGTTCTTC.

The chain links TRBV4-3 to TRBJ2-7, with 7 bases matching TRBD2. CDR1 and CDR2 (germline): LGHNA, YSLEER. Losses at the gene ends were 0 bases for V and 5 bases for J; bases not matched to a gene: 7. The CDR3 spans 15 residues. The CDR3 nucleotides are TGCGCCAGCAGCCAAGAAGGCGGGGGTAGAAACGAGCAGTACTTC. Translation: CASSQEGGGRNEQYF.

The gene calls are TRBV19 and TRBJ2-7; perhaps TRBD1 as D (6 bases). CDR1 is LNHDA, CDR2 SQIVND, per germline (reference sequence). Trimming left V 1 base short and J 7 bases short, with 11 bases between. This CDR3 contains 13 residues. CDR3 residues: CASSIVPGDEQYF. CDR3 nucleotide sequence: TGTGCCAGTAGTATAGTTCCAGGGGATGAGCAGTACTTC.

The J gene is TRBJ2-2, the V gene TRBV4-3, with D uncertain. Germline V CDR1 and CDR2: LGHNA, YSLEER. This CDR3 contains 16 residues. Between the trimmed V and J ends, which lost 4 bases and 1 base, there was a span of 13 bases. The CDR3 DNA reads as TGCGCCAGCAGCCGCCCTCCCGGTGGGAACACCGGGGAGCTGTTTTTT. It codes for CASSRPPGGNTGELFF.

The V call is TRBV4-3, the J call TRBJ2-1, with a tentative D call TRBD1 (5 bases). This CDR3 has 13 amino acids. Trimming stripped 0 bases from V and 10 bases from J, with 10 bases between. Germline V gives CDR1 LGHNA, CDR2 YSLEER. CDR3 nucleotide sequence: TGCGCCAGCAGCCAAGATGGAAACAGGGAGCAGTTCTTC. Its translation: CASSQDGNREQFF.

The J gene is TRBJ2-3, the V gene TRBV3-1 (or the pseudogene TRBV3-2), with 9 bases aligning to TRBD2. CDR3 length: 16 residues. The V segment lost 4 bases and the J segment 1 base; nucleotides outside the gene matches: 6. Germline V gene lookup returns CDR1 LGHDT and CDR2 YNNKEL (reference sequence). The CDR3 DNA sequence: TGTGCCAGCAGCCCCTGGACTAGCGCCCGCACAGATACGCAGTATTTT. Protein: CASSPWTSARTDTQYF.

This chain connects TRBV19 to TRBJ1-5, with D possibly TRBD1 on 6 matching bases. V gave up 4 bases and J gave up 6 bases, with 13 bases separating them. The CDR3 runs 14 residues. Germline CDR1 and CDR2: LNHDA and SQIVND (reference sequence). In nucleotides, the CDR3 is TGTGCCAGTAGTAATCCAGGGGCGAGTCAGCCCCAGCATTTT. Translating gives CASSNPGASQPQHF.

The CDR3 region has the DNA TGTGCCACCAGCAGAGTGCTCGGATTGATGGGCTCACCCCTCCACTTT. Encoded protein: CATSRVLGLMGSPLHF. The rearrangement joins TRBV15 to TRBJ1-6; no reliable D call. Germline assignment: CDR1 LNHNV and CDR2 YYDKDF (reference sequence). The CDR3 covers 16 residues. V was cut by 1 base and J by 10 bases, with 17 bases left in between.

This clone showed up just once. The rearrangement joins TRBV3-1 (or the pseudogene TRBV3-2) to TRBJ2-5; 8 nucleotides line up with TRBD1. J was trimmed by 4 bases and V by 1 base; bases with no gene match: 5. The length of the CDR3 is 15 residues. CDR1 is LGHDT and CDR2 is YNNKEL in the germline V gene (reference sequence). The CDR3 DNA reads TGTGCCAGCAGCCAAGTCAGGACAGGGACAGAGACCCAGTACTTC. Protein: CASSQVRTGTETQYF.

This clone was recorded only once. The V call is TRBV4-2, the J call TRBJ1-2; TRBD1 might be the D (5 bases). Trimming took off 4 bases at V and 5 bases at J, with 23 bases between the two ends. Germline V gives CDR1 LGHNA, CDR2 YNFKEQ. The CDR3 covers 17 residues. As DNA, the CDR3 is TGTGCCAGCAGCCTCCCACCCGGGGGGGATGAAAGGTATGGCTACACCTTC. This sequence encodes CASSLPPGGDERYGYTF.

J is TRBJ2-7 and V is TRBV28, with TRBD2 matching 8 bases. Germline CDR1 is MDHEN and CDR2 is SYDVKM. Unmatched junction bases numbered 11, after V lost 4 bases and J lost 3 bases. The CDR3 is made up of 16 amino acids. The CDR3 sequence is CASSSGASGFFYEQYF. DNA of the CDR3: TGTGCCAGCAGTTCGGGCGCTAGCGGGTTTTTCTACGAGCAGTACTTC.

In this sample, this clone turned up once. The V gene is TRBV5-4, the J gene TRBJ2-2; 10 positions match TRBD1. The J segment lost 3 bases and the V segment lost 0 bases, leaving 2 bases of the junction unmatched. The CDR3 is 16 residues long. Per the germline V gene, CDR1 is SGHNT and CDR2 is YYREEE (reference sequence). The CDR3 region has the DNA TGTGCCAGCAGCTTGGGACAGGGGGCAGACACCGGGGAGCTGTTTTTT. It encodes CASSLGQGADTGELFF.

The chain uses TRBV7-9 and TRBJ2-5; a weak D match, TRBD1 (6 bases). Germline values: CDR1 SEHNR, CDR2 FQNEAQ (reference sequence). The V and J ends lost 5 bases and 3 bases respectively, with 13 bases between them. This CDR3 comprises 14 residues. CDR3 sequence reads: CASSVGQYEETQYF. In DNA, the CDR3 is TGTGCCAGCAGCGTAGGACAGTACGAAGAGACCCAGTACTTC.

The CDR3 sequence: CATSDLAGGSDNEQFF. The CDR3 bases are TGTGCCACCAGTGATTTGGCGGGGGGCTCAGACAATGAGCAGTTCTTC. The rearrangement links TRBV24-1 to TRBJ2-1, with 8 bases aligning to TRBD2. This CDR3 region has 16 residues. J gave up 5 bases and V 0 bases, and 5 bases lay outside the gene matches. The germline V gene encodes CDR1 KGHDR and CDR2 SFDVKD.

The CDR3 nucleotides are TGTGCCAGCAGCTTGGGGACCGGGACAGGGTTCAATGAGCAGTTCTTC. Its translation is CASSLGTGTGFNEQFF. This chain uses TRBV5-8 with TRBJ2-1, with 9 bases identical to TRBD1. This CDR3 comprises 16 residues. The V segment lost 0 bases and the J segment 6 bases; nucleotides outside the gene matches: 7. CDR1 and CDR2 from the germline V gene are SGHTS and YDEGEE.

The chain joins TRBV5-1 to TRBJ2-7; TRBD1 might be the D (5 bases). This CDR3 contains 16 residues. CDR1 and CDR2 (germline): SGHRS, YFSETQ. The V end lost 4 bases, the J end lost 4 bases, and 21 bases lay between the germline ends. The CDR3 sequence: CASSPVLRDDLYEQYF. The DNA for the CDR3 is TGCGCCAGCAGCCCGGTCCTCAGGGATGATCTTTACGAGCAGTACTTC.

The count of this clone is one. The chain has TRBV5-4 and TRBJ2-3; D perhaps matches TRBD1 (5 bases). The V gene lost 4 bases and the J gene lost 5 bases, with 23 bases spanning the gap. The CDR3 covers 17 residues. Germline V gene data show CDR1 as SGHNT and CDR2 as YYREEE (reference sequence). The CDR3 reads CASSRLPRFQGVDTQYF. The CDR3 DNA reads TGTGCCAGCAGCCGATTGCCTAGGTTTCAGGGTGTAGATACGCAGTATTTT.